This record covers a single TCR beta chain. What it recognizes is unknown. V was pared by 2 bases and J by 7 bases, with 21 bases between. This CDR3 region has 16 residues. Germline CDR1 reads SGDLS; CDR2 reads YYNGEE. These data are taken from a study of shared clonotypes between healthy human individuals. At the level of the study: Used for every donor were three CD4 naive, three CD4 memory, two CD8 naive and one CD8 memory plate.

Study-wide results and limits: Memory subsets generally showed lower estimated richness than naive subsets.

Deep-level settings were used for running the assay. The assay was immunoSEQ multiplex PCR, and TCRdb's table has in-frame clones only and misses some. The sample consists of 850,000 to 1,200,000 clones, 65% to 80% of them appearing once. Participating donors were healthy, HIV-negative adults free of recent acute infections or vaccinations. This receptor was taken from a man aged 18 to 30 in good health. Sequencing was performed on memory CD4+ T cells sorted from blood. Specified subset: CD45RA-negative fraction. The chain joins TRBV9 to TRBJ1-2; possible D gene TRBD1, 6 bases. The CDR3 reads CASSVADRALRGGYTF. As DNA, the CDR3 is TGTGCCAGCAGCGTGGCGGACAGAGCCTTAAGGGGTGGCTACACCTTC.